The 25 T cell receptor beta chains given below trace back to one sample, sequenced in a study of neurological immune-mediated disorders. TCRdb called the 5' RACE reads again in MiXCR, with one record for every CDR3 protein. The sample contains 15,000 to 20,000 distinct CDR3 sequences, 6.5% to 9% of which appear only once. The material sequenced was CD8+ T cells from blood. The receptors come from a woman aged 30 to 39 with HTLV-1-associated myelopathy (HAM/TSP).

A note on this clonotype: Because it lacks the conserved phenylalanine or tryptophan at the end, this CDR3 is likely a read error. The chain links TRBV3-1 to TRBJ2-7; 8 bases agree with TRBD1. The CDR3 is 15 residues long. CDR1 is LGHDT and CDR2 is YNNKEL in the germline V gene (reference sequence). Germline trimming cut 6 bases from V and 3 bases from J; bases unmatched to any gene: 10. CDR3 protein: CASSPGTGGSYEQYI. CDR3 sequence (DNA): TGTGCCAGCAGTCCCGGGACAGGAGGGAGCTACGAGCAGTACATC.

This clonotype was seen ten or more times. The chain uses TRBV11-3 and TRBJ2-2; no reliable D call. Trimming removed 3 bases from V and 7 bases from J, with 9 bases in between. This CDR3 is 13 amino acids long. Germline V lookup: CDR1 SGHNT, CDR2 YENEEA. CDR3 residues: CASSFTGHGELFF. The CDR3 DNA is TGTGCCAGCAGCTTCACCGGGCACGGGGAGCTGTTTTTT.

This clonotype came up many times. V is TRBV7-9 and J is TRBJ1-3; the D gene is possibly TRBD1 (6 bases). Germline V CDR1 and CDR2: SEHNR, FQNEAQ (reference sequence). The CDR3 sequence is 13 residues long. Trimming took 11 bases from V and 3 from J, leaving 14 bases between them. The CDR3 spells CAPWGASGNTIYF. CDR3 sequence (DNA): TGTGCCCCATGGGGGGCGAGTGGAAACACCATATATTTT.

This clonotype occurred many times. The rearrangement uses TRBV5-1 and TRBJ2-5, with 8 nucleotides matching TRBD1. V lost 4 bases to trimming and J lost 2 bases; unmatched junction nucleotides: 7. The germline gives CDR1 SGHRS, CDR2 YFSETQ. The CDR3 extends over 15 amino acids. CDR3 sequence (DNA): TGCGCCAGCAGCACGGGACAGGAACTACAAGAGACCCAGTACTTC. Translation: CASSTGQELQETQYF.

This clonotype occurred many times. The CDR3 coding sequence is TGTGCCAGCAGCGCTGTCAAAACCACGGACCTCACCTACGAGCAGTACTTC. Its protein is CASSAVKTTDLTYEQYF. The V and J genes are TRBV9 and TRBJ2-7; D remains ambiguous. The CDR3 is made up of 17 amino acids. The ends were cut back, 3 bases at V and 2 bases at J, with 21 bases in the middle. Germline CDR1 is SGDLS and CDR2 is YYNGEE.

This clonotype was seen ten or more times. This chain links TRBV5-1 with TRBJ2-1, with TRBD2 matching 10 bases. Germline V gene data show CDR1 as SGHRS and CDR2 as YFSETQ. The V gene end was trimmed by 1 base and the J gene end by 6 bases; junction bases not matched to a gene: 10. The CDR3 is made up of 17 amino acids. CDR3 sequence (DNA): TGCGCCAGCAGCTTGCACAATCTAGCGGGGGTTCGCAATGAGCAGTTCTTC. It yields the protein CASSLHNLAGVRNEQFF.

This clonotype was observed many times. This chain connects TRBV24-1 to TRBJ2-7; D gene ambiguous. Germline V gene lookup returns CDR1 KGHDR and CDR2 SFDVKD. This CDR3 contains 12 residues. V was shortened by 5 bases and J by 2 bases, with 6 bases between the two germline ends. CDR3 DNA sequence: TGTGCCACCAGTGCAGATCCCTACGAGCAGTACTTC. This encodes CATSADPYEQYF.

This clonotype was counted at least ten times. The chain has TRBV7-9 and TRBJ1-5, with D tentatively TRBD1 (5 bases). The germline V and J ends were trimmed by 4 bases and 4 bases, with 14 bases remaining between them. Germline V gene sequence: CDR1 SEHNR, CDR2 FQNEAQ (reference sequence). This CDR3 spans 15 amino acids. The CDR3 sequence is CASSSDSAPNQPQHF. The CDR3, as DNA: TGTGCCAGCAGCTCCGACAGCGCCCCAAATCAGCCCCAGCATTTT.

In its sample, this clonotype was seen many times. This sequence joins TRBV11-2 and TRBJ2-7, with a possible D match to TRBD2 (5 bases). There are 12 residues in the CDR3. The germline V gene encodes CDR1 SGHAT and CDR2 FQNNGV. V was shortened by 5 bases and J by 3 bases, with 8 bases between the two germline ends. The CDR3 region is CASSPGNYEQYF. The CDR3, as DNA: TGTGCCAGCAGCCCCGGGAACTACGAGCAGTACTTC.

This clonotype was seen at least ten times. V and J are TRBV30 and TRBJ2-6, with D possibly TRBD2 on 6 matching bases. The CDR3 is 14 residues long. Germline values: CDR1 GTSNPN, CDR2 SVGIG (reference sequence). Trimming shortened V by 2 bases and J by 4 bases, and 9 bases separated the two germline ends. The DNA for the CDR3 is TGTGCCTGGAGTCGGGGGACGGGGGCCAACGTCCTGACTTTC. Encoded protein: CAWSRGTGANVLTF. Looking up the rest from reference TRBV30 and TRBJ2-6 gives the full variable domain: SQTIHQWPATLVQPVGSPLSLECTVEGTSNPNLYWYRQAAGRGLQLLFYSVGIGQISSEVPQNLSASRPQDRQFILSSKKLLLSDSGFYLCAWSRGTGANVLTFGAGSRLTVL.

The table lists this clonotype with many counts. The gene calls are TRBV24-1 and TRBJ2-1; 13 bases align to TRBD2. This CDR3 has 19 residues. Germline CDR1 is KGHDR and CDR2 is SFDVKD. V gave up 3 bases and J gave up 0 bases; unmatched junction bases: 7. CDR3 coding DNA: TGTGCCACCAGTGATCCAGGGGGACTAGCGGGGAGCTCCTACAATGAGCAGTTCTTC. It is translated as CATSDPGGLAGSSYNEQFF.

This clonotype was seen ten or more times. This chain connects TRBV20-1 to TRBJ1-1; possible D gene TRBD1, 5 bases. Germline loops: CDR1 DFQATT, CDR2 SNEGSKA (reference sequence). The V end was cut by 2 bases, the J end by 3 bases, with 13 bases between. The CDR3 has 14 residues. CDR3 in DNA: TGCAGTGCTAGAAGTGGGGGAGGGGACACTGAAGCTTTCTTT. Translating it yields CSARSGGGDTEAFF.

In its sample, this clonotype was seen many times. The V gene is TRBV6-5, the J gene TRBJ2-1, with TRBD1 matching 8 bases. Trimming took 7 bases from V and 6 from J; bases not matched to a gene: 8. The CDR3 sequence is 14 residues long. Germline CDR1 is MNHEY and CDR2 is SVGAGI. The CDR3 DNA follows: TGTGCCAGCAATCAGGGGGCAGTTGGCAATGAGCAGTTCTTC. Protein product: CASNQGAVGNEQFF.

This clonotype was recorded many times. This sequence joins TRBV2 and TRBJ2-3, with D maybe TRBD2 (6 bases). Germline values: CDR1 SNHLY, CDR2 FYNNEI. The CDR3 runs 18 residues. Trimming took 2 bases from V and 0 from J, leaving 18 bases between them. This chain's CDR3 is CASSELVGSGTSTDTQYF. CDR3 nucleotide sequence: TGTGCCAGCAGTGAATTAGTAGGTTCGGGGACTAGCACAGATACGCAGTATTTT. Full variable domain (remainder filled in from reference TRBV2 and TRBJ2-3): EPEVTQTPSHQVTQMGQEVILRCVPISNHLYFYWYRQILGQKVEFLVSFYNNEISEKSEIFDDQFSVERPDGSNFTLKIRSTKLEDSAMYFCASSELVGSGTSTDTQYFGPGTRLTVL.

This clonotype was detected ten times or more. The chain has TRBV2 and TRBJ1-1, with a tentative D call TRBD1 (6 bases). The germline V gene has CDR1 SNHLY and CDR2 FYNNEI. This CDR3 has 16 residues. V was cut by 0 bases and J by 1 base, with 12 bases left in between. CDR3: CASSEAEWGPNTEAFF. CDR3 coding DNA: TGTGCCAGCAGTGAAGCCGAGTGGGGGCCGAACACTGAAGCTTTCTTT.

This clonotype occurred many times. V is TRBV10-3 and J is TRBJ2-7; 11 bases fit TRBD2. CDR3 length: 14 amino acids. Trimming at V came to 4 bases and at J to 5 bases, leaving 4 bases not matched to a gene. Germline assignment: CDR1 ENHRY and CDR2 SYGVKD. The CDR3 bases are TGTGCCATCAGTGTCTTAGCGGGGGGGAACGAGCAGTACTTC. This gives the protein CAISVLAGGNEQYF.

This clonotype was observed at least ten times. This chain uses TRBV15 with TRBJ1-5; tentatively, D is TRBD1 (6 bases). Germline CDR1 is LNHNV and CDR2 is YYDKDF (reference sequence). This CDR3 has 18 amino acids. The ends were cut back, 0 bases at V and 2 bases at J, with 17 bases in the middle. The chain's CDR3 is CATSRDSNTGSGNQPQHF. The CDR3, as DNA: TGTGCCACCAGCAGAGATTCCAACACAGGGTCTGGCAATCAGCCCCAGCATTTT.

This chain connects TRBV3-1 to TRBJ2-5, with D perhaps TRBD2 (5 bases). Germline V CDR1 and CDR2: LGHDT, YNNKEL (reference sequence). This CDR3 region has 13 residues. V lost 8 bases, J lost 5 bases, and 15 bases lay in between. CDR3 bases: TGTGCCAGCCAAGAGGTGCAGCGGGAGACCCAGTACTTC. Translation gives CASQEVQRETQYF.

This clonotype was seen repeatedly, ten times or more. The V call is TRBV30, the J call TRBJ2-1; D not certain. The CDR3 has 10 amino acids. Germline V gene data show CDR1 as GTSNPN and CDR2 as SVGIG (reference sequence). V was clipped by 5 bases and J by 14 bases, with 13 bases between them. DNA for the CDR3: TGTGCCTGGGGTGGAGTAGCTAAGTTCTTC. It codes for CAWGGVAKFF.

There are many counts of this clonotype. The chain employs TRBV30 and TRBJ1-4; D is unresolved. This CDR3 comprises 13 residues. Germline assignment: CDR1 GTSNPN and CDR2 SVGIG (reference sequence). V was cut by 4 bases and J by 6 bases, with 12 bases left in between. The CDR3 nucleotides are TGTGCCTGGAACGGAGGATTGGATGAAAAACTGTTTTTT. It encodes CAWNGGLDEKLFF.

The table lists this clonotype with many counts. The J gene is TRBJ2-7, the V gene TRBV9; TRBD1 agrees at 10 bases. Germline V gene sequence: CDR1 SGDLS, CDR2 YYNGEE. The CDR3 loop spans 17 amino acids. Germline trimming cut 3 bases from V and 2 bases from J; bases unmatched to any gene: 11. CDR3 nucleotide sequence: TGTGCCAGCAGCGCCCGCTCCGGGACAGGGGTTCCCTACGAGCAGTACTTC. It yields the protein CASSARSGTGVPYEQYF.

This clonotype was seen repeatedly, ten times or more. J is TRBJ2-3 and V is TRBV11-2; TRBD2 matches 11 bases. This CDR3 region has 16 residues. V lost 5 bases to trimming and J lost 1 base; unmatched junction nucleotides: 5. Per the germline V gene, CDR1 is SGHAT and CDR2 is FQNNGV. In DNA form, the CDR3 reads TGTGCCAGCAGCACAGCTAGCGGGGGGCGCACAGATACGCAGTATTTT. This gives the protein CASSTASGGRTDTQYF.

This clonotype is labeled medium-sized. The chain joins TRBV12-3 or TRBV12-4 to TRBJ1-3, with D unclear. This CDR3 contains 14 residues. V was trimmed by 7 bases and J by 3 bases, leaving 13 bases between them. CDR3 protein: CASINTAIGNTIYF. In DNA form, the CDR3 reads TGTGCCAGCATTAACACAGCGATTGGAAACACCATATATTTT.

This clonotype has ten or more counts. V usage is TRBV2 and J usage is TRBJ1-6; D is perhaps TRBD1 (6 bases). V was clipped by 3 bases and J by 6 bases, with 12 bases between them. The CDR3 length is 15 residues. CDR1 is SNHLY, CDR2 FYNNEI, per germline. The CDR3 sequence: CASSDRDKTNSPLHF. In nucleotides, the CDR3 is TGTGCCAGCAGTGACCGGGACAAGACTAATTCACCCCTCCACTTT.

At least ten counts were recorded for this clonotype. This chain joins TRBV7-8 and TRBJ1-1; possible D gene TRBD1, 6 bases. The CDR3 length is 15 residues. V lost 8 bases, J lost 0 bases, and 16 bases lay in between. The V gene's germline CDR1 is SGHVS and CDR2 FQNEAQ. CDR3 amino acids: CASGGGRELNTEAFF. The CDR3 bases are TGTGCCAGCGGGGGGGGGCGGGAGTTGAACACTGAAGCTTTCTTT.